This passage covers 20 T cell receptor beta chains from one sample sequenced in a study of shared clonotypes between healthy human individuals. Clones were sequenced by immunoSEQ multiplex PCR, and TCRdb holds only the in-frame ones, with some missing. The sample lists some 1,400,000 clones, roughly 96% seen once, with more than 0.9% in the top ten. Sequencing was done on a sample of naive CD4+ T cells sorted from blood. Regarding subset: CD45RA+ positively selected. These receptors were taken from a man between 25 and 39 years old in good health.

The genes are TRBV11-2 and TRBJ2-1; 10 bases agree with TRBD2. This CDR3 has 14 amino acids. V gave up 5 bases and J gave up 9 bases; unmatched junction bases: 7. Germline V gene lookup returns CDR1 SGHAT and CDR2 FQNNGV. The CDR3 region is CASSPGLAETEQFF. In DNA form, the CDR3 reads TGTGCCAGCAGCCCCGGACTAGCGGAGACTGAGCAGTTCTTC.

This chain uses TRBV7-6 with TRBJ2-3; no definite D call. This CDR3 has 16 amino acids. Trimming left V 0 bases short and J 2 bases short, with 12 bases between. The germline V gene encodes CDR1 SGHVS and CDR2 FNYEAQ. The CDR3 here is CASSLAEGSSTDTQYF. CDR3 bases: TGTGCCAGCAGCTTAGCGGAAGGTTCTTCCACAGATACGCAGTATTTT.

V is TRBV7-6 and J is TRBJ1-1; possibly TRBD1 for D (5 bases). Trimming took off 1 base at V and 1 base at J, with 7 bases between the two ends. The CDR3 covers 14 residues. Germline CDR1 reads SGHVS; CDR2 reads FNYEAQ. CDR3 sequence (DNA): TGTGCCAGCAGCTTAGAGGGGACGAACACTGAAGCTTTCTTT. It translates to CASSLEGTNTEAFF.

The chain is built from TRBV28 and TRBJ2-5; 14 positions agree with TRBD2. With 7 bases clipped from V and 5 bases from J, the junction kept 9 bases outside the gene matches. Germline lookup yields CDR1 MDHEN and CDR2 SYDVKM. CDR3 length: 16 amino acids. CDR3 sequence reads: CASNTPGLAGVETQYF. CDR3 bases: TGTGCCAGCAATACTCCGGGACTAGCGGGAGTGGAGACCCAGTACTTC.

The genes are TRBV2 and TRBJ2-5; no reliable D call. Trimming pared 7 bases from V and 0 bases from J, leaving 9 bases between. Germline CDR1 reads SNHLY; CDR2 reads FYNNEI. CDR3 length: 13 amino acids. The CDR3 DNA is TGTGCCAGCACCCCTGACGACCAAGAGACCCAGTACTTC. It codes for CASTPDDQETQYF.

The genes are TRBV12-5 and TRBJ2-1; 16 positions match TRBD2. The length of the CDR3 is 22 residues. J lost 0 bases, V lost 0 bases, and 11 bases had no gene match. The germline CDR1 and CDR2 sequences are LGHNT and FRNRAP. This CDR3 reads CASGLVLIPGLAGGSSYNEQFF. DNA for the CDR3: TGTGCTAGTGGTTTGGTACTTATCCCGGGACTAGCGGGAGGGAGCTCCTACAATGAGCAGTTCTTC.

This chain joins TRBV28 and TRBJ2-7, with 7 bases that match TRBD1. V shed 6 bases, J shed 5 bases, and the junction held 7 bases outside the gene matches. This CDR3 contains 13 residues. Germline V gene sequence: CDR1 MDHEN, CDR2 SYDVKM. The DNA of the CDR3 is TGTGCCAGCAGAGTGGGACAGATGAACGAGCAGTACTTC. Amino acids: CASRVGQMNEQYF.

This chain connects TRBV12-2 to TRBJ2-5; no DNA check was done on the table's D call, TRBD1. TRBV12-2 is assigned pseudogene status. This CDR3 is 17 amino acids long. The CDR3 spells CASRFTLTGPLQETQYF. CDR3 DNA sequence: TGTGCAAGTCGCTTCACACTGACAGGGCCCCTCCAAGAGACCCAGTACTTC.

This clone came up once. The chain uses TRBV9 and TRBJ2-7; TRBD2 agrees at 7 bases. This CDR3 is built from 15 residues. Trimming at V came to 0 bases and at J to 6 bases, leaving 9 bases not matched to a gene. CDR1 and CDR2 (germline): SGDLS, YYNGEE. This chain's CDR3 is CASSVGSAGEVEQYF. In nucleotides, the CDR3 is TGTGCCAGCAGCGTAGGCTCTGCGGGAGAGGTCGAGCAGTACTTC.

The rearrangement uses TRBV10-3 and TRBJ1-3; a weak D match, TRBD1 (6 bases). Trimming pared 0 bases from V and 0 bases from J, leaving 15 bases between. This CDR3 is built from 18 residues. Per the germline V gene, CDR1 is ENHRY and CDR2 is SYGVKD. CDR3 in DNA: TGTGCCATCAGTGAGTCGATGGGCAGGGGCCGCTCTGGAAACACCATATATTTT. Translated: CAISESMGRGRSGNTIYF.

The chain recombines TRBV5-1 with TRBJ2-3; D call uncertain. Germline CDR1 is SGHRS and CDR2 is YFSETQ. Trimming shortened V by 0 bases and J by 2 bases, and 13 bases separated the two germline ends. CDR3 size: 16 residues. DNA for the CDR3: TGCGCCAGCAGCTTGGTCTCCCGGGTCCCCACAGATACGCAGTATTTT. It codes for CASSLVSRVPTDTQYF.

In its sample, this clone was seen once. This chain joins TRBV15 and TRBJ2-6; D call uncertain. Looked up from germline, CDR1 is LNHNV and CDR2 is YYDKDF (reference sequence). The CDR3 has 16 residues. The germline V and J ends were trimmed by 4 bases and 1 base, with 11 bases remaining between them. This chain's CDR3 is CATSKSVGSGANVLTF. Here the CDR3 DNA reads TGTGCCACCAGCAAGAGCGTTGGTTCTGGGGCCAACGTCCTGACTTTC.

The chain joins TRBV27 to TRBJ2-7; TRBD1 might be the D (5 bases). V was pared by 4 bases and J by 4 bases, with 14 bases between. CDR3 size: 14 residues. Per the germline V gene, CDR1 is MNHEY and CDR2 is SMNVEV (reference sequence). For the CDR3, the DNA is TGTGCCAGCAGTTCAGGGATCGGCAGGTACGAGCAGTACTTC. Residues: CASSSGIGRYEQYF.

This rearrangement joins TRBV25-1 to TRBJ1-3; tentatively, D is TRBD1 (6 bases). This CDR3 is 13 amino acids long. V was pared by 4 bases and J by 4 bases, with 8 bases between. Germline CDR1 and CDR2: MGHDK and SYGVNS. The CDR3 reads CASSGGPGNTIYF. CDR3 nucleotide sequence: TGTGCCAGCAGTGGGGGGCCGGGAAACACCATATATTTT.

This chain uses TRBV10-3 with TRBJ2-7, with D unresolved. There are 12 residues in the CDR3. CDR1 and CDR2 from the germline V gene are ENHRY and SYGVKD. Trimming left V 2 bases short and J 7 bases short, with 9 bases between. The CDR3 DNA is TGTGCCATCAGTGAGGAGGTCACAGAGCAGTACTTC. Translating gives CAISEEVTEQYF.

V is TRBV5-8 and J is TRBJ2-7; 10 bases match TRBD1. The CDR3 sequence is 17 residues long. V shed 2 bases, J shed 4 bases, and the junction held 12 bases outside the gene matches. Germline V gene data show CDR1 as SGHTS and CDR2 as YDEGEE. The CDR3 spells CASSLFMGQGTSYEQYF. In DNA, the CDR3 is TGTGCCAGCAGCTTATTCATGGGACAGGGGACCTCGTACGAGCAGTACTTC.

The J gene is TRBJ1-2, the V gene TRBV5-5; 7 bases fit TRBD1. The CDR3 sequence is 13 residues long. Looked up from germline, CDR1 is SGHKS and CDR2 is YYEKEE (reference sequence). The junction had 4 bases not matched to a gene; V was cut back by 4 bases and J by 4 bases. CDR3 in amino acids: CASSPGQSYGYTF. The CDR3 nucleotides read TGTGCCAGCAGCCCGGGACAGAGCTATGGCTACACCTTC.

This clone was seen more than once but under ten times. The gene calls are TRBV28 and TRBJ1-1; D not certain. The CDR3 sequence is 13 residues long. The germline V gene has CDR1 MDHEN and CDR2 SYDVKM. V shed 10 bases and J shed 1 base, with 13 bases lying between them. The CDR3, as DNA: TGTGCCACCGTCGGGCAACCGAACACTGAAGCTTTCTTT. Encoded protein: CATVGQPNTEAFF.

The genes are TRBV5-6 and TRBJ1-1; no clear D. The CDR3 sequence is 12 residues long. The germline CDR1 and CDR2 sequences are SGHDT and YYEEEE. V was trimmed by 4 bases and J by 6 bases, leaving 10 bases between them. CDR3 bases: TGTGCCAGCAGCCTGTTCGGGGCTGAAGCTTTCTTT. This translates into CASSLFGAEAFF.

The chain's CDR3 is CASSLDSGNTIYF. CDR3 in DNA: TGTGCCAGCTCCCTTGACTCTGGAAACACCATATATTTT. The rearrangement joins TRBV6-1 to TRBJ1-3; D is unresolved. This CDR3 has 13 amino acids. The germline V and J ends were trimmed by 8 bases and 0 bases, with 8 bases remaining between them. Per germline, CDR1 MNHNS and CDR2 SASEGT.